Presented here are 3 T cell receptor beta chains from one specimen sequenced in a study of vaccination and CD4 T cells after COVID-19. Treatment defined: roughly 10-day PBMC culture with coronavirus spike peptide pools or control peptides (ViraFEST assay). No antigen has been identified for these receptors. Sequencing of cultured CD4+ T cell DNA used the Oncomine TCR Beta short-read assay. TCRdb processed the PCR reads anew with MiXCR; each CDR3 protein has one entry. The table records about 16,000 distinct CDR3 sequences, 44% of them present only once. The input for sequencing was CD4+ T cells from blood, cultured in vitro, taken after SARS-CoV-2 vaccination. The receptor source for this set is a human donor who had recovered from COVID-19.

The chain recombines TRBV20-1 with TRBJ2-1; possible D gene TRBD2, 5 bases. In germline, CDR1 is DFQATT, CDR2 SNEGSKA (reference sequence). V shed 2 bases and J shed 6 bases, with 14 bases lying between them. This CDR3 has 14 amino acids. The CDR3 region has the DNA TGCAGTGCTAGACCACCTGATGAGGGCAATGAGCAGTTCTTC. Translated: CSARPPDEGNEQFF.

The rearrangement uses TRBV12-5 and TRBJ1-1; 7 bases are shared with TRBD1. The V and J ends lost 6 bases and 8 bases, in that order; junction bases with no gene match: 3. This CDR3 contains 11 residues. Looked up from germline, CDR1 is LGHNT and CDR2 is FRNRAP. The CDR3 is CASGTGEEAFF. The CDR3 coding sequence is TGTGCTAGTGGCACAGGGGAAGAAGCTTTCTTT.

This clonotype came up a few times. The chain employs TRBV15 and TRBJ2-2; D gene uncertain. From germline, CDR1 is LNHNV and CDR2 YYDKDF (reference sequence). V gave up 6 bases and J gave up 3 bases, with 14 bases separating them. The CDR3 length is 15 residues. This chain's CDR3 is CATRRGVLDTGELFF. The CDR3 nucleotides are TGTGCCACCAGACGAGGAGTCTTGGACACCGGGGAGCTGTTTTTT. The full variable domain, completed using reference TRBV15 and TRBJ2-2, is DAMVIQNPRYQVTQFGKPVTLSCSQTLNHNVMYWYQQKSSQAPKLLFHYYDKDFNNEADTPDNFQSRRPNTSFCFLDIRSPGLGDTAMYLCATRRGVLDTGELFFGEGSRLTVL.